Listed here is a single T cell receptor beta chain. Its matching antigen is unknown. This record comes from a study of identifying expanded T cells in peripheral blood. The protocol was immunoSEQ multiplex PCR, while the TCRdb copy is restricted to in-frame clones and leaves out a portion. The sample contains 120,000 or so clones, around four fifths of which appear only once. During the collection period, no donor immune events like infections were recorded. Study findings and constraints: Clone count variance between roughly two-week samples rose with total template count. Technical replicates showed around 1.2 changed clones; two weeks about 16; four weeks 19.

Germline CDR1 reads KGHSH; CDR2 reads LQKENI. CDR3 length: 14 amino acids. The V end was cut by 2 bases, the J end by 5 bases, with 9 bases between. Material: blood. The clonotype comes from a person between 18 and 75 years old in good health. The chain uses TRBV18 and TRBJ1-4; weak D call: TRBD1 (5 bases). As DNA, the CDR3 is TGTGCCAGCTCACCATCGGGGGACAATGAAAAACTGTTTTTT. Translation gives CASSPSGDNEKLFF. Together with reference TRBV18 and TRBJ1-4, the CDR3 gives the full variable domain: NAGVMQNPRHLVRRRGQEARLRCSPMKGHSHVYWYRQLPEEGLKFMVYLQKENIIDESGMPKERFSAEFPKEGPSILRIQQVVRGDSAAYFCASSPSGDNEKLFFGSGTQLSVL.